This T cell receptor beta chain came from a study of blood T cell repertoires in COVID-19. The data were produced by immunoSEQ multiplex PCR, yet TCRdb's version contains in-frame clones alone and is incomplete. The sample yields around 400,000 clones, more than 70% seen once. Those enrolled, adults aged 18 to 89 years, came from around 25 US areas. This sequence was found in a woman in her late teens or twenties who had been exposed to COVID-19. Sample: PBMCs or T cells enriched from blood (not recorded which).

The CDR3 is CASSPLSNSYEQYF. The CDR3 DNA reads as TGTGCCAGCAGCCCACTCTCAAACTCCTACGAGCAGTACTTC. V and J are TRBV7-9 and TRBJ2-7; D remains unclear. The germline V and J ends were trimmed by 5 bases and 0 bases, with 11 bases remaining between them. In germline, CDR1 is SEHNR, CDR2 FQNEAQ (reference sequence). This CDR3 comprises 14 residues.